Listed below are T cell receptor beta chains from one sample, sequenced in a study of glioma-infiltrating T cells after dendritic cell vaccination. Assay used: immunoSEQ multiplex PCR; TCRdb lists only in-frame clones, some missing. The data hold approximately 85,000 clones, with less than 85% observed a single time. The sequencing used blood, collected after dendritic cell vaccination. These receptors originate from a human donor with glioblastoma. CDR3s include the opening cysteine and the closing phenylalanine or tryptophan. Fields, in order: CDR3 protein, CDR3 DNA, D gene, J gene, clone size, V gene. A D gene is named only where the DNA matches it firmly. Size tells how often a clone was seen (once, few, many) or the class of an expanded clone, and some rows leave it out.

CASSSYSTGTTEAFF | TGTGCCAGCAGTTCCTATTCCACAGGGACCACTGAAGCTTTCTTT | - | TRBJ1-1 | few | TRBV6-5
CSVEEGRNQPQHF | TGCAGCGTTGAGGAGGGGCGAAATCAGCCCCAGCATTTT | - | TRBJ1-5 | - | TRBV29-1
CASSLNRVSGNTIYF | TGTGCCAGCAGTCTCAACAGGGTTTCTGGAAACACCATATATTTT | - | TRBJ1-3 | - | TRBV14
CASSYSSGQVTYEQYF | TGTGCCAGCAGTTACTCGTCGGGACAGGTAACCTACGAGCAGTACTTC | TRBD1 | TRBJ2-7 | - | TRBV6-6
CSVGLAGTDTQYF | TGCAGCGTTGGACTAGCAGGCACAGATACGCAGTATTTT | TRBD2 | TRBJ2-3 | - | TRBV29-1
CASSSDRYTEAFF | TGTGCCAGCAGCTCCGACAGGTACACTGAAGCTTTCTTT | - | TRBJ1-1 | once | TRBV7-2
CASSKKGAREQFF | TGTGCCAGCAGCAAAAAAGGGGCTCGGGAGCAGTTCTTC | - | TRBJ2-1 | - | TRBV7-9
CAWSVVGGCEQYF | TGTGCCTGGAGTGTGGTAGGGGGCTGCGAGCAGTACTTC | TRBD1 | TRBJ2-7 | - | TRBV30
CASGFGLAGTYNEQFF | TGTGCTAGTGGTTTTGGACTAGCGGGAACATACAATGAGCAGTTCTTC | TRBD2 | TRBJ2-1 | - | TRBV12-5
CASRQTGGYTF | TGTGCCAGTAGACAAACAGGGGGCTACACCTTC | - | TRBJ1-2 | - | TRBV19
CASSLGLTSNTGELFF | TGTGCCAGCAGCTTAGGATTGACTTCGAACACCGGGGAGCTGTTTTTT | - | TRBJ2-2 | - | TRBV7-9
CASSLPPGQGGYTF | TGTGCCAGCAGTTTACCGCCGGGACAAGGCGGCTACACCTTC | - | TRBJ1-2 | - | TRBV28